The rows below give T cell receptor beta chains drawn from one sample of a study of beta chain features in type 1 diabetes. Using immunoSEQ multiplex PCR, the repertoire was profiled, and TCRdb retains in-frame clones only, with some absent. The data contain 900,000 or so clones, roughly 15% of them seen just once; the ten biggest clones take up 0.02% to 0.025%. Sequencing input: naive CD4+ T cells from blood. These TCRs come from a woman younger than 30 in good health. Both conserved end residues are part of each CDR3. The order of the fields is clone size, V gene, J gene, D gene, CDR3 protein, CDR3 DNA. A D gene is named only where the DNA matches it firmly. A row's size may be missing; if present it is once, few, many or a size class.

many	TRBV14	TRBJ2-1	TRBD2	CASSQDAGGIIVQFF	TGTGCCAGCAGCCAAGATGCGGGGGGGATAATCGTGCAGTTCTTC
once	TRBV10-3	TRBJ2-7	.	CAAQGGRSYEQYF	TGTGCCGCCCAGGGAGGCCGCTCCTACGAGCAGTACTTC
.	TRBV9	TRBJ1-1	TRBD1	CASSVGTGMNTEAFF	TGTGCCAGCAGCGTAGGGACAGGGATGAACACTGAAGCTTTCTTT
few	TRBV7-2	TRBJ2-7	TRBD2	CASSLFSSGRPEQYF	TGTGCCAGCAGCTTATTCTCTAGCGGGAGGCCCGAGCAGTACTTC
few	TRBV11-2	TRBJ2-1	.	CASSLVGLYNEQFF	TGTGCCAGCAGCTTAGTGGGCCTATACAATGAGCAGTTCTTC
.	TRBV28	TRBJ2-3	TRBD2	CASSFARTSGIKADTQYF	TGTGCCAGCAGTTTCGCCCGGACTAGCGGGATTAAAGCAGATACGCAGTATTTT
.	TRBV7-2	TRBJ2-1	TRBD2	CASTGLAVYNEQFF	TGTGCCAGCACCGGACTAGCGGTTTACAATGAGCAGTTCTTC
few	TRBV6-6	TRBJ2-1	TRBD2	CASSYGTSGRVGEQFF	TGTGCCAGCAGTTACGGGACTAGCGGGAGGGTGGGTGAGCAGTTCTTC
.	TRBV15	TRBJ1-2	.	CATSRAGLGYGYTF	TGTGCCACCAGCAGAGCTGGGCTCGGCTATGGCTACACCTTC
.	TRBV4-3	TRBJ2-2	.	CASSQGGLRRTGELFF	TGCGCCAGCAGCCAGGGGGGCCTGCGGCGTACCGGGGAGCTGTTTTTT
few	TRBV5-1	TRBJ1-1	.	CASSLASGNTEAFF	TGCGCCAGCAGCTTGGCGTCCGGGAACACTGAAGCTTTCTTT
.	TRBV7-9	TRBJ1-1	.	CASSLGGAKAFF	TGTGCCAGCAGCTTAGGGGGGGCTAAAGCTTTCTTT
few	TRBV9	TRBJ2-1	TRBD2	CASSVESSGNNEQFF	TGTGCCAGCAGCGTAGAGTCAAGCGGGAACAATGAGCAGTTCTTC
.	TRBV7-8	TRBJ2-3	.	CASSLVARDADTQYF	TGTGCCAGCAGCTTAGTGGCAAGAGATGCAGATACGCAGTATTTT
few	TRBV19	TRBJ2-1	TRBD2	CASAPSGIGNEQFF	TGTGCCAGTGCCCCTAGCGGGATAGGCAATGAGCAGTTCTTC
.	TRBV15	TRBJ2-5	.	CATSREVSRTQYF	TGTGCCACCAGCAGAGAAGTATCCCGGACCCAGTACTTC
.	TRBV18	TRBJ1-2	TRBD1	CASSLGRDSFYTF	TGTGCCAGCTCACTAGGACGGGACAGCTTCTACACCTTC
.	TRBV7-9	TRBJ1-4	.	CASSRLGQRNEKLFF	TGTGCCAGCAGCCGACTTGGACAGAGAAATGAAAAACTGTTTTTT
.	TRBV7-3	TRBJ1-2	TRBD1	CASSLDRDSGYTF	TGTGCCAGCAGCCTGGACAGGGACTCCGGCTACACCTTC
.	TRBV10-3	TRBJ2-1	TRBD2	CAIRLAGEGNEQFF	TGTGCCATCAGACTAGCGGGAGAGGGGAATGAGCAGTTCTTC
few	TRBV9	TRBJ2-5	.	CASSVVWYETQYF	TGTGCCAGCAGCGTAGTATGGTATGAGACCCAGTACTTC
.	TRBV4-3	TRBJ2-2	TRBD2	CASSQGASGGVGELFF	TGCGCCAGCAGCCAGGGTGCTAGCGGAGGTGTAGGGGAGCTGTTTTTT
.	TRBV29-1	TRBJ2-5	.	CSVVVMGRSLLSGSTETQYF	TGCAGCGTTGTTGTAATGGGCAGGTCGCTCCTTAGCGGTTCCACGGAGACCCAGTACTTC
few	TRBV7-3	TRBJ2-1	TRBD2	CASSESSGRAYNEQFF	TGTGCCAGCAGCGAGTCTAGCGGGAGGGCCTACAATGAGCAGTTCTTC
.	TRBV6-6	TRBJ2-7	.	CASSSASSHEQYF	TGTGCCAGCAGTTCCGCTAGCAGCCACGAGCAGTACTTC
.	TRBV9	TRBJ2-7	TRBD1	CASSGPPTGNYEQYF	TGTGCCAGCAGCGGACCCCCGACAGGGAACTACGAGCAGTACTTC
few	TRBV27	TRBJ2-7	.	CASHGSGSSPGQYF	TGTGCCAGCCACGGGTCAGGGTCGAGCCCGGGGCAGTACTTC
.	TRBV5-1	TRBJ2-5	TRBD2	CASSLATSGRALETQYF	TGCGCCAGCAGCTTGGCGACTAGCGGGAGGGCTTTAGAGACCCAGTACTTC
.	TRBV15	TRBJ1-5	.	CATSVRDRSVHPQHF	TGTGCCACCAGCGTACGGGACCGATCAGTTCATCCCCAGCATTTT
few	TRBV29-1	TRBJ2-4	TRBD1	CSVKGGSQNIQYF	TGCAGCGTTAAAGGGGGCAGCCAAAACATTCAGTACTTC
.	TRBV6-6	TRBJ1-5	TRBD1	CASSYSTGQGDQPQHF	TGTGCCAGCAGTTACTCGACGGGACAGGGAGATCAGCCCCAGCATTTT
.	TRBV5-4	TRBJ2-5	.	CASSDRTREETQYF	TGTGCCAGCAGCGACCGGACCAGGGAAGAGACCCAGTACTTC
few	TRBV18	TRBJ1-2	TRBD1	CASSPPLGQGGYGYTF	TGTGCCAGCTCACCACCGTTGGGACAGGGTGGCTATGGCTACACCTTC
.	TRBV2	TRBJ2-3	TRBD2	CASSPSGIDLHF	TGTGCCAGCAGTCCGAGCGGGATCGACTTGCATTTT
.	TRBV4-2	TRBJ1-1	.	CASSQVQQSPNTEAFF	TGTGCCAGCAGCCAAGTCCAGCAAAGTCCTAACACTGAAGCTTTCTTT
few	TRBV29-1	TRBJ1-4	.	CSVLVGKLFF	TGCAGCGTGCTGGTTGGGAAACTGTTTTTT
few	TRBV28	TRBJ2-7	.	CASSLYPGVYEQYF	TGTGCCAGCAGTTTATACCCTGGAGTCTACGAGCAGTACTTC
few	TRBV5-4	TRBJ2-1	TRBD2	CASSLFRTSGTYYNEQFF	TGTGCCAGCAGCTTATTCAGGACTAGCGGGACCTACTACAATGAGCAGTTCTTC
few	TRBV5-4	TRBJ2-5	.	CASSLGRAALATQYF	TGTGCCAGCAGCTTGGGTAGGGCCGCCTTGGCGACCCAGTACTTC
.	TRBV2	TRBJ2-3	.	CASRHGTNTDTQYF	TGTGCCAGCAGACACGGGACAAACACAGATACGCAGTATTTT
.	TRBV2	TRBJ2-1	TRBD1	CASSARTGPYNEQFF	TGTGCCAGCAGTGCTCGGACAGGGCCCTACAATGAGCAGTTCTTC
few	TRBV20-1	TRBJ1-1	.	CSAGGNTEAFF	TGCAGTGCGGGGGGAAACACTGAAGCTTTCTTT
few	TRBV11-2	TRBJ2-5	.	CASSLSGALQETQYF	TGTGCCAGCAGCTTATCGGGGGCCCTCCAAGAGACCCAGTACTTC
.	TRBV7-2	TRBJ2-5	.	CASSFGGEETQYF	TGTGCCAGCAGCTTCGGAGGGGAGGAGACCCAGTACTTC
few	TRBV7-2	TRBJ2-5	TRBD1	CASSHRQGFETQYF	TGTGCCAGCAGCCACCGACAGGGATTCGAGACCCAGTACTTC
few	TRBV4-3	TRBJ2-2	.	CASSQDLGRRRNTGELFF	TGCGCCAGCAGCCAAGATCTGGGGAGGCGACGTAACACCGGGGAGCTGTTTTTT
few	TRBV18	TRBJ2-1	.	CASSPNQGRSEQFF	TGTGCCAGCTCACCAAATCAGGGGAGGAGTGAGCAGTTCTTC